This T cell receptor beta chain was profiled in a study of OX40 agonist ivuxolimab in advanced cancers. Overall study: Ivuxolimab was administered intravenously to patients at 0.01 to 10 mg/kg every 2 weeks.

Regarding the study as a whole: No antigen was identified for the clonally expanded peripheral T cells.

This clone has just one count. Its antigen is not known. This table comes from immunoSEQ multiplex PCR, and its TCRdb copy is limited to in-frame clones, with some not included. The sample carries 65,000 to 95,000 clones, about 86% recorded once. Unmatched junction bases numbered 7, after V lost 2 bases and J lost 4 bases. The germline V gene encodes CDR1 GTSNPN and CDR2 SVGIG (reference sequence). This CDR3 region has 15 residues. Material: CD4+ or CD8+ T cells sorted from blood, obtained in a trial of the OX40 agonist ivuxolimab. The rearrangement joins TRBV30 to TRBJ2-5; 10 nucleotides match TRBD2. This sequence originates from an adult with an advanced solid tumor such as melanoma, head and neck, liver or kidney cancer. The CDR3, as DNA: TGTGCCTGGAGTAGGGACAGCGGGGGGGGAGAGACCCAGTACTTC. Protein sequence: CAWSRDSGGGETQYF.